This is a list of T cell receptor beta chains from one sample in a study of blood T cell repertoires in COVID-19. Libraries were prepared by immunoSEQ multiplex PCR; TCRdb keeps only in-frame clonotypes and omits some of them. This table has tens of thousands of clones, more than 70% appearing once. The sequencing input was peripheral blood. The source of these receptors is a man under 40 with COVID-19, enrolled during active disease. The CDR3 runs from the conserved cysteine through the conserved F or W. D genes are given only for firm matches. Only part of the rows carry a size: once, few, many, or a class if the clone is expanded.

j_call: TRBJ2-1; v_call: TRBV27; d_call: TRBD2; clone_size: once; cdr3_aa: CASRWEGYLDNEQFF; cdr3_nt: TGTGCCAGCAGGTGGGAGGGATATCTCGACAATGAGCAGTTCTTC
j_call: TRBJ2-3; v_call: TRBV6-2/TRBV6-3; d_call: TRBD1; clone_size: .; cdr3_aa: CASSYGTGSTDTQYF; cdr3_nt: TGTGCCAGCAGTTACGGGACAGGGTCCACAGATACGCAGTATTTT
j_call: TRBJ2-5; v_call: TRBV28; d_call: .; clone_size: .; cdr3_aa: CASSLSAGQETQYF; cdr3_nt: TGTGCCAGCAGTTTATCCGCAGGGCAAGAGACCCAGTACTTC
j_call: TRBJ1-4; v_call: TRBV28; d_call: .; clone_size: .; cdr3_aa: CASSSVATNEKLFF; cdr3_nt: TGTGCCAGCAGTTCTGTAGCAACTAATGAAAAACTGTTTTTT
j_call: TRBJ1-6; v_call: TRBV28; d_call: TRBD1; clone_size: .; cdr3_aa: CASSLGQGMPYNSPLHF; cdr3_nt: TGTGCCAGCAGTTTAGGACAGGGGATGCCCTATAATTCACCCCTCCACTTT
j_call: TRBJ1-3; v_call: TRBV7-2; d_call: .; clone_size: .; cdr3_aa: CASSLGRGSGNTIYF; cdr3_nt: TGTGCCAGCAGCTTAGGAAGAGGGTCTGGAAACACCATATATTTT
j_call: TRBJ2-1; v_call: TRBV4-1; d_call: TRBD2; clone_size: .; cdr3_aa: CASRTSGSYEQFF; cdr3_nt: TGCGCCAGCAGGACTAGCGGGAGCTATGAGCAGTTCTTC
j_call: TRBJ1-5; v_call: TRBV18; d_call: .; clone_size: .; cdr3_aa: CASSPGDQPQHF; cdr3_nt: TGTGCCAGCTCACCAGGAGACCAGCCCCAGCATTTT
j_call: TRBJ2-2; v_call: TRBV7-3; d_call: .; clone_size: .; cdr3_aa: CASSLSYNTGELFF; cdr3_nt: TGTGCCAGCAGCTTAAGCTATAACACCGGGGAGCTGTTTTTT
j_call: TRBJ1-6; v_call: TRBV3-1/TRBV3-2; d_call: TRBD1; clone_size: .; cdr3_aa: CASSPPPGQGAGNSPLHF; cdr3_nt: TGTGCCAGCAGCCCCCCCCCGGGACAGGGGGCGGGTAATTCACCCCTCCACTTT
j_call: TRBJ1-1; v_call: TRBV19; d_call: .; clone_size: .; cdr3_aa: CASRFREGRTEAFF; cdr3_nt: TGTGCCAGTAGATTCAGGGAAGGGCGCACTGAAGCTTTCTTT
j_call: TRBJ2-7; v_call: TRBV7-3; d_call: .; clone_size: few; cdr3_aa: CASSSPPNTEQYF; cdr3_nt: TGTGCCAGCAGCTCGCCCCCGAACACGGAGCAGTACTTC
j_call: TRBJ1-6; v_call: TRBV7-2; d_call: .; clone_size: .; cdr3_aa: CASSLAAGDNSPLHF; cdr3_nt: TGTGCCAGCAGCTTAGCGGCAGGGGATAATTCACCCCTCCACTTT
j_call: TRBJ2-1; v_call: TRBV5-1; d_call: TRBD2; clone_size: .; cdr3_aa: CASSLIGLAGYNEQFF; cdr3_nt: TGCGCCAGCAGCTTGATAGGACTAGCGGGGTACAATGAGCAGTTCTTC
j_call: TRBJ1-1; v_call: TRBV7-8; d_call: .; clone_size: many; cdr3_aa: CASSLQLEGRQAFF; cdr3_nt: TGTGCCAGCAGCCTACAGCTAGAGGGAAGGCAAGCTTTCTTT
j_call: TRBJ1-2; v_call: TRBV5-6; d_call: .; clone_size: .; cdr3_aa: CASSLKAVGSGGYTF; cdr3_nt: TGTGCCAGCAGCTTGAAGGCGGTTGGTTCGGGGGGCTACACCTTC